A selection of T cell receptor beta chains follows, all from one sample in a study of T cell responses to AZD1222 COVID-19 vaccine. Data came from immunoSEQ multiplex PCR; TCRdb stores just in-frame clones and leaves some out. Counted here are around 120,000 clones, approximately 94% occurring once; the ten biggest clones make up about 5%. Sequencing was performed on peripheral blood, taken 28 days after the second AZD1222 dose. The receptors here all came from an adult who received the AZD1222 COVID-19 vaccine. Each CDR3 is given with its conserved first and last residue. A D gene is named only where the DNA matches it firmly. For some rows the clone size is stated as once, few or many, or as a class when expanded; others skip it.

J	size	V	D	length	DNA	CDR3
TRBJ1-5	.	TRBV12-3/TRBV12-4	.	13	TGTGCCAGCAGTTCGGGTGCTGGGGAGCCCCAGCATTTT	CASSSGAGEPQHF
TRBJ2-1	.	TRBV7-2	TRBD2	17	TGTGCCAGCAGCGTTCGACTAGCGGGAATCTCCTACAATGAGCAGTTCTTC	CASSVRLAGISYNEQFF
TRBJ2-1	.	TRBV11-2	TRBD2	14	TGTGCCAGCAGTCTAGCGGGTGTCTACAATGAGCAGTTCTTC	CASSLAGVYNEQFF
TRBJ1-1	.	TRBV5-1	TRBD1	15	TGCGCCAGCAGCTTGGCGACAGGGCGTTATACTGAAGCTTTCTTT	CASSLATGRYTEAFF
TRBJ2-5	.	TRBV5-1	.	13	TGCGCCAGCAGCCCCTGGACAGAAGAGACCCAGTACTTC	CASSPWTEETQYF
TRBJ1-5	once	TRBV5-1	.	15	TGCGCCAGCAGCTTGGGCGACAAGCCGGTTGTGCCCCAGCATTTT	CASSLGDKPVVPQHF
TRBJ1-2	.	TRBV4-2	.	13	TGTGCCAGCAGCCAAGCAGAAGACTATGGCTACACCTTC	CASSQAEDYGYTF
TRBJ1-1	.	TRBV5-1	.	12	TGCGCCAGCAGCCCCGGGGGGACTGAAGCTTTCTTT	CASSPGGTEAFF
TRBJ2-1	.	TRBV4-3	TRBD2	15	TGCGCCAGCAGCCCTCGACTAGCGGGAGTACGTGAGCAGTTCTTC	CASSPRLAGVREQFF
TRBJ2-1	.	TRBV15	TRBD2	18	TGTGCCACCAGCAGAGTGTGGAGGCGGGAGGGCTCCTACAATGAGCAGTTCTTC	CATSRVWRREGSYNEQFF
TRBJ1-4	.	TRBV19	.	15	TGTGCCAGTACTCGGGGGAGTGCAACTAATGAAAAACTGTTTTTT	CASTRGSATNEKLFF
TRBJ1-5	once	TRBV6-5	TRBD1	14	TGTGCCAGCAGTTCGGGACAGGGAACACAGCCCCAGCATTTT	CASSSGQGTQPQHF
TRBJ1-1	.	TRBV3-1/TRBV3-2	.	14	TGTGCCAGCAGCCAGGGAGTATCGAACACTGAAGCTTTCTTT	CASSQGVSNTEAFF
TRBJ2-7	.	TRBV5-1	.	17	TGCGCCAGCAGCTTGGGGGATGACAGGTTAATAGGCTACGAGCAGTACTTC	CASSLGDDRLIGYEQYF
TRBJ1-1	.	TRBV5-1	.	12	TGCGCCAGCAGCCGGGACGGTTTTGAAGCTTTCTTT	CASSRDGFEAFF
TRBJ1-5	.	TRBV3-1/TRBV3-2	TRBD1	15	TGTGCCAGCAGCCAATTTGGTCAGGGGGAAGGAGCCCAGCATTTT	CASSQFGQGEGAQHF
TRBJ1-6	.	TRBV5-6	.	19	TGTGCCAGCAGCTCCCGCCTAGGAGATAAGAGCTCCTATAATTCACCCCTCCACTTT	CASSSRLGDKSSYNSPLHF
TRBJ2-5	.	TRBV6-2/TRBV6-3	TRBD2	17	TGTGCCAGCAGCGGCGGGACTAGCGGGGGGGCCGCTGAGACCCAGTACTTC	CASSGGTSGGAAETQYF
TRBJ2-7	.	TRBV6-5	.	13	TGTGCCAGCAGACGAATGGGGGGCTACGAGCAGTACTTC	CASRRMGGYEQYF
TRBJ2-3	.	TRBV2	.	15	TGTGCCAGTCAAAGGGGAACCACTAGCACAGATACGCAGTATTTT	CASQRGTTSTDTQYF
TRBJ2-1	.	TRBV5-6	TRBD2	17	TGTGCCAGCAGCCTGCCCGGCGGCGGGGGGTTCTACAATGAGCAGTTCTTC	CASSLPGGGGFYNEQFF
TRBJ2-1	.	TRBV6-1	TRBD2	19	TGTGCCAGCAGTGGTAATCCCCCCGGTTTAGCGGGGGGGCGTGATGAGCAGTTCTTC	CASSGNPPGLAGGRDEQFF
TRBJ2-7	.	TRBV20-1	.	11	TGCAGTGCTAGTTCGGGAGTTCAGCAGTACTTC	CSASSGVQQYF
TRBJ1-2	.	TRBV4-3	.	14	TGCGCCAGCAGCCAAGATCGGGAGTCCTATGGCTACACCTTC	CASSQDRESYGYTF
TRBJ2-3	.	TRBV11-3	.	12	TGTGCCAGCAGCTCAGACACAGATACGCAGTATTTT	CASSSDTDTQYF
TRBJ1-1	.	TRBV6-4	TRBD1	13	TGTGCCAGCAGTGCCGGACAGGCTACTGAAGCTTTCTTT	CASSAGQATEAFF
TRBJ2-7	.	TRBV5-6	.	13	TGTGCCAGCAGCTCCGGGCCGTCCTACGAGCAGTACTTC	CASSSGPSYEQYF
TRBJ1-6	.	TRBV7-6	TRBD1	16	TGTGCCAGCAGCACTCAAACAGGGGTTCGTAATTCACCCCTCCACTTT	CASSTQTGVRNSPLHF
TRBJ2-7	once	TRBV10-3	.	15	TGTGCCATCAGTGAGTTCGGGACTGGTGTTTACGAGCAGTACTTC	CAISEFGTGVYEQYF
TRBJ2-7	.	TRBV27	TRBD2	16	TGTGCCAGCAGTTTTAGGGTAAGGCGGGAGGAACACGAGCAGTACTTC	CASSFRVRREEHEQYF
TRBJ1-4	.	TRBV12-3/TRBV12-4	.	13	TGTGCCAGCAGTTCGAGTAGGAGGGAAAAACTGTTTTTT	CASSSSRREKLFF